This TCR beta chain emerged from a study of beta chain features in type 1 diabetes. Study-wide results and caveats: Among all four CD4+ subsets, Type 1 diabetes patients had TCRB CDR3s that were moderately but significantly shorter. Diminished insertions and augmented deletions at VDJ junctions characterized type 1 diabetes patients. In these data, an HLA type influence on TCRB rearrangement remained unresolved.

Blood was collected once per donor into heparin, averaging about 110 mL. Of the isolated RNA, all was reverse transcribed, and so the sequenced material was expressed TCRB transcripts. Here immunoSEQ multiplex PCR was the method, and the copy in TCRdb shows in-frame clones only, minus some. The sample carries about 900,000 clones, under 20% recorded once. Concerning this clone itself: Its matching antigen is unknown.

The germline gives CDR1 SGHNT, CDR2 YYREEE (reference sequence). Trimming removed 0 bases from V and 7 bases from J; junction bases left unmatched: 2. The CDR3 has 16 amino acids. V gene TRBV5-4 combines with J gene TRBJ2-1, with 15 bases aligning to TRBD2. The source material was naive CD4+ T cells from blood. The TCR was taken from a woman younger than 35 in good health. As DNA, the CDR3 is TGTGCCAGCAGCTTGGGGGGGACTAGCGGGAGGAATGAGCAGTTCTTC. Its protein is CASSLGGTSGRNEQFF.